A selection of T cell receptor beta chains follows, all from one sample in a study of CD8 T cells in ankylosing spondylitis. From the 5' RACE reads, TCRdb called clonotypes with MiXCR, one entry per CDR3 protein. The sample includes fewer than 200,000 distinct CDR3 sequences, 15% to 20% of them seen just once. The sequenced sample was blood, either unsorted or a sorted T cell fraction (not recorded which). Source of these receptors: a male donor under 35 with ankylosing spondylitis or in good health (not recorded which). Each CDR3 is given with its conserved first and last residue. D genes are given only for firm matches. Size is stated for part of the rows, as once, few or many counts, or as a class when the clone is expanded.

>NA|TRBJ1-1|TRBV29-1|14|few
CSAGRDPGNTEAFF
TGCAGCGCCGGACGGGACCCAGGGAACACTGAAGCTTTCTTT
>NA|TRBJ2-3|TRBV20-1|10|many
CSARTDTQYF
TGCAGTGCCCGCACAGATACGCAGTATTTT
>NA|TRBJ2-1|TRBV6-5|14|NA
CASSYSQLVNEQFF
TGTGCCAGCAGTTACTCCCAGCTAGTCAATGAGCAGTTCTTC
>NA|TRBJ2-7|TRBV29-1|11|NA
CSVELGYEQYF
TGCAGCGTTGAACTGGGATACGAGCAGTACTTC
>TRBD1|TRBJ1-1|TRBV10-3|14|many
CAISMGQGGTEAFF
TGTGCCATCAGTATGGGACAGGGGGGCACTGAAGCTTTCTTT
>NA|TRBJ2-6|TRBV6-5|15|NA
CASSYRSSGANVLTF
TGTGCCAGCAGTTACCGGAGTTCTGGGGCCAACGTCCTGACTTTC
>NA|TRBJ2-7|TRBV12-3/TRBV12-4|16|many
CASSLGQPTSSYEQYF
TGTGCCAGCAGTCTCGGACAGCCAACAAGCTCCTACGAGCAGTACTTC
>NA|TRBJ2-3|TRBV29-1|15|NA
CSVNPGEHHTDTQYF
TGCAGCGTTAATCCCGGGGAGCATCACACAGATACGCAGTATTTT
>NA|TRBJ1-1|TRBV6-5|14|NA
CASSSGEFRTEAFF
TGTGCCAGCAGTAGCGGGGAATTTCGCACTGAAGCTTTCTTT
>NA|TRBJ1-2|TRBV6-5|15|many
CASSYLGQSNYGYTF
TGTGCCAGCAGTTACCTTGGACAGTCCAACTATGGCTACACCTTC
>TRBD2|TRBJ2-1|TRBV7-3|14|many
CASSSFGTSVEQFF
TGTGCCAGCAGCTCATTTGGGACTAGCGTTGAGCAGTTCTTC
>TRBD2|TRBJ2-1|TRBV19|17|many
CASSIFLLSGSYNEQFF
TGTGCCAGTAGTATATTCCTTTTGAGCGGGAGTTACAATGAGCAGTTCTTC
>NA|TRBJ2-5|TRBV12-3/TRBV12-4|15|many
CASSFSGELQETQYF
TGTGCCAGCAGTTTTTCGGGGGAACTTCAAGAGACCCAGTACTTC
>NA|TRBJ1-5|TRBV30|14|NA
CAWSEGSSNQPQHF
TGTGCCTGGAGTGAAGGTTCTAGCAATCAGCCCCAGCATTTT
>NA|TRBJ2-1|TRBV29-1|13|few
CSVETESYNEQFF
TGCAGCGTTGAAACTGAATCCTACAATGAGCAGTTCTTC
>NA|TRBJ1-1|TRBV6-6|13|many
CASSYSTKDEAFF
TGTGCCAGCAGTTACAGCACAAAGGATGAAGCTTTCTTT
>NA|TRBJ1-1|TRBV5-1|13|many
CASNQNLNTEAFF
TGCGCCAGCAACCAGAATCTGAACACTGAAGCTTTCTTT
>NA|TRBJ1-1|TRBV5-6|14|many
CASSFTAGNTEAFF
TGTGCCAGCAGCTTCACGGCAGGGAACACTGAAGCTTTCTTT
>NA|TRBJ2-1|TRBV29-1|13|NA
CSVDQGIGNEQFF
TGCAGCGTTGACCAGGGCATTGGGAATGAGCAGTTCTTC
>NA|TRBJ2-1|TRBV7-2|12|NA
CASRPLLAQPVF
TGTGCCAGCAGGCCCCTGTTGGCCCAACCAGTATTC
>NA|TRBJ2-2|TRBV4-1|16|few
CASSPFGGIVPGELFF
TGCGCCAGCAGCCCCTTCGGAGGGATAGTTCCCGGGGAGCTGTTTTTT
>NA|TRBJ1-6|TRBV7-2|17|many
CASSPTLLPRMNSPLHF
TGTGCCAGCAGCCCTACCCTCCTTCCCAGGATGAATTCACCCCTCCACTTT
>TRBD1|TRBJ2-1|TRBV29-1|14|many
CSVPGTGIYNEQFF
TGCAGCGTGCCCGGGACAGGGATTTACAATGAGCAGTTCTTC
>TRBD1|TRBJ2-3|TRBV12-3/TRBV12-4|14|many
CASSPGTGVDTQYF
TGTGCCAGCAGCCCTGGGACAGGGGTTGATACGCAGTATTTT
>NA|TRBJ2-5|TRBV29-1|13|many
CSVLGGAQETQYF
TGCAGCGTTTTAGGGGGAGCTCAAGAGACCCAGTACTTC
>NA|TRBJ2-3|TRBV5-1|14|many
CASSIGPLSDTQYF
TGCGCCAGCAGCATCGGACCGCTTTCTGATACGCAGTATTTT
>NA|TRBJ2-5|TRBV7-2|13|NA
CASSPGDAETQYF
TGTGCCAGCAGCCCAGGGGATGCTGAGACCCAGTACTTC
>TRBD2|TRBJ2-1|TRBV11-3|14|many
CASSSGSSYNEQFF
TGTGCCAGTTCTAGCGGGAGTTCCTACAATGAGCAGTTCTTC
>NA|TRBJ2-1|TRBV6-1|13|NA
CASTPMSLAEQFF
TGTGCCAGCACTCCGATGAGTCTAGCGGAGCAGTTCTTC
>NA|TRBJ1-4|TRBV29-1|14|NA
CSVDRVATNEKLFF
TGCAGCGTTGACCGAGTTGCAACTAATGAAAAACTGTTTTTT
>TRBD2|TRBJ2-6|TRBV7-9|18|many
CASSRRLAGVGGANVLTF
TGTGCCAGCAGCCGACGACTAGCGGGAGTTGGTGGGGCCAACGTCCTGACTTTC
>TRBD2|TRBJ2-3|TRBV29-1|13|NA
CSVDSGGTDTQYF
TGCAGCGTTGATAGCGGGGGCACAGATACGCAGTATTTT
>NA|TRBJ2-7|TRBV6-2/TRBV6-3|12|many
CASWGATYEQYF
TGTGCCAGCTGGGGGGCTACCTACGAGCAGTACTTC
>NA|TRBJ2-1|TRBV11-2|18|many
CASSLVGSWGSSYNEQFF
TGTGCCAGCAGCTTAGTGGGTAGCTGGGGTAGCTCCTACAATGAGCAGTTCTTC
>TRBD1|TRBJ2-7|TRBV12-3/TRBV12-4|16|many
CASSWGPGTGVGEQYF
TGTGCCAGCAGTTGGGGGCCTGGGACAGGTGTGGGAGAGCAGTACTTC
>NA|TRBJ2-3|TRBV7-6|14|many
CASSPSGLSDTQYF
TGTGCCAGCAGCCCTTCGGGGCTATCAGATACGCAGTATTTT
>TRBD2|TRBJ2-2|TRBV5-5|15|NA
CSSGTSGMGSGELFF
TGTTCATCCGGGACTAGCGGGATGGGCTCCGGGGAGCTGTTTTTT
>TRBD2|TRBJ2-7|TRBV5-1|16|many
CASSLAPTSGSGEQYF
TGCGCCAGCAGCTTGGCCCCGACTAGCGGGAGCGGAGAGCAGTACTTC
>TRBD2|TRBJ2-1|TRBV27|16|NA
CASSFLGGRSYNEQFF
TGTGCCAGCAGCTTCCTCGGGGGGAGGAGCTACAATGAGCAGTTCTTC
>TRBD2|TRBJ2-7|TRBV29-1|12|few
CSVEILAGKQYF
TGCAGCGTTGAAATCCTAGCGGGGAAGCAGTACTTC